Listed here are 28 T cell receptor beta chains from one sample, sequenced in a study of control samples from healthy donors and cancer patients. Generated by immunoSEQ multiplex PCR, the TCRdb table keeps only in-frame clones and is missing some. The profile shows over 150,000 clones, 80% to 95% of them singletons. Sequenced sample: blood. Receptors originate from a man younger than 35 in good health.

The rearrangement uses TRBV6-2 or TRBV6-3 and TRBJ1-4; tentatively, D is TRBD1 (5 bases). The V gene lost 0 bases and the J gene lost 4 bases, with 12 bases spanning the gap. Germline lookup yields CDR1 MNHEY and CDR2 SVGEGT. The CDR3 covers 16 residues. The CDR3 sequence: CASSYSDTSLNEKLFF. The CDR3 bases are TGTGCCAGCAGTTACTCGGACACCAGTCTTAATGAAAAACTGTTTTTT.

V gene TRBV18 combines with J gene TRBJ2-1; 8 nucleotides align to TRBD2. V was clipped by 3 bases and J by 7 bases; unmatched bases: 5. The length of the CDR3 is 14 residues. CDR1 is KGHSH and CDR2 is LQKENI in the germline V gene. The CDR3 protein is CASSPPVAGNEQFF. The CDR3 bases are TGTGCCAGCTCACCTCCGGTAGCGGGGAATGAGCAGTTCTTC.

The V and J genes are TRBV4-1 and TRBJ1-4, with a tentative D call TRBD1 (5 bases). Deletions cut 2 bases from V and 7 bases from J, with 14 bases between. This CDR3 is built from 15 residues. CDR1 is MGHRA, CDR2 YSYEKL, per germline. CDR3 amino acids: CASSQNGGGGEKLFF. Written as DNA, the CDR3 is TGCGCCAGCAGCCAAAACGGGGGGGGAGGTGAAAAACTGTTTTTT.

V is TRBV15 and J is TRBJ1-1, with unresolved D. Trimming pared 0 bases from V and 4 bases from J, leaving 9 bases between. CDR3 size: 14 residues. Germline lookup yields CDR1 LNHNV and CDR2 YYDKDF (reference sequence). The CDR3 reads CATSRDYEATEAFF. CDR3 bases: TGTGCCACCAGCAGAGATTATGAGGCCACTGAAGCTTTCTTT.

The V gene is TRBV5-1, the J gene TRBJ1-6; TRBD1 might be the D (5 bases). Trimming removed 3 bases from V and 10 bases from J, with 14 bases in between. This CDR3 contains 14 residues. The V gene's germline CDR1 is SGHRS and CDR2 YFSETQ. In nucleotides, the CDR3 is TGCGCCAGCAGCTCAGGGCAGGCTACCTCACCCCTCCACTTT. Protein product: CASSSGQATSPLHF.

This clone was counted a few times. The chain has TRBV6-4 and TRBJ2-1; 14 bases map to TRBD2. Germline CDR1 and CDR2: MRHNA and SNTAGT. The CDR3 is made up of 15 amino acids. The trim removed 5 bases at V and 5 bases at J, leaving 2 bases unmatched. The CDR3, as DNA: TGTGCCAGCAGTCGGGGACTAGCGGGGGACAATGAGCAGTTCTTC. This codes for CASSRGLAGDNEQFF.

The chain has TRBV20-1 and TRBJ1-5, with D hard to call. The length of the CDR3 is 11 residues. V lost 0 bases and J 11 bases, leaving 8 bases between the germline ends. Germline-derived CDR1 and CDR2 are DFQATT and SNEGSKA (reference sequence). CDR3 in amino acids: CSAREVATQHF. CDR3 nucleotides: TGCAGTGCTAGAGAAGTGGCGACCCAGCATTTT.

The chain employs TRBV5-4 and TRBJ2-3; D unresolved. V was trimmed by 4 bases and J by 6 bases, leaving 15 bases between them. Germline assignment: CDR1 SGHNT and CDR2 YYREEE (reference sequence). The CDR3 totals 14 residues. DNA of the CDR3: TGTGCCAGCAGCCTCTCGGACGGCCGGGATACGCAGTATTTT. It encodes CASSLSDGRDTQYF.

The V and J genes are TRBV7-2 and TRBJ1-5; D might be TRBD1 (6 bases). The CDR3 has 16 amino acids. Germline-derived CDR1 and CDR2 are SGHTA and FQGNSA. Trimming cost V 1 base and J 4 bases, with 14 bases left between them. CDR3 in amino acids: CASSLEGGQPNQPQHF. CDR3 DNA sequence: TGTGCCAGCAGCTTAGAGGGCGGACAGCCGAATCAGCCCCAGCATTTT. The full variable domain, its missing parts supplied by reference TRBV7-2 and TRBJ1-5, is GAGVSQSPSNKVTEKGKDVELRCDPISGHTALYWYRQSLGQGLEFLIYFQGNSAPDKSGLPSDRFSAERTGGSVSTLTIQRTQQEDSAVYLCASSLEGGQPNQPQHFGDGTRLSIL.

The CDR3 DNA is TGTGCCAGCACCCAGAAGGGATACAATGAGCAGTTCTTC. It codes for CASTQKGYNEQFF. The chain carries TRBV6-5 and TRBJ2-1; D gene ambiguous. V shed 7 bases and J shed 4 bases, with 11 bases lying between them. The CDR3 sequence is 13 residues long. The V gene's germline CDR1 is MNHEY and CDR2 SVGAGI.

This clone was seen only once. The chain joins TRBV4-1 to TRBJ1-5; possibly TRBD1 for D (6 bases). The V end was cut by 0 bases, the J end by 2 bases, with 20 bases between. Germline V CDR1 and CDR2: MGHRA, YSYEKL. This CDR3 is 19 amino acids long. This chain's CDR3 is CASSQDLRGGSVGNQPQHF. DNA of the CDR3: TGCGCCAGCAGCCAAGATTTACGCGGGGGCTCTGTGGGCAATCAGCCCCAGCATTTT.

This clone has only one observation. The CDR3 bases are TGTGCCAGCAGCTTAGGAGTGGATCAGCCCCAGCATTTT. Residues: CASSLGVDQPQHF. The chain links TRBV5-6 to TRBJ1-5; D is undetermined. CDR3 length equals 13 residues. The germline V gene has CDR1 SGHDT and CDR2 YYEEEE. With 2 bases removed from V and 5 bases from J, the gap between germline ends came to 8 bases.

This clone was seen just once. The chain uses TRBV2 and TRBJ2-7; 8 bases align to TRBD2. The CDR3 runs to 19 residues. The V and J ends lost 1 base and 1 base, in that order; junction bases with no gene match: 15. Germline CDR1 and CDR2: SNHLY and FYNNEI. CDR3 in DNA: TGTGCCAGCAGTGAAGGGCCAAGTCGTGGACTAGCTATATCCTACGAGCAGTACTTC. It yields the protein CASSEGPSRGLAISYEQYF.

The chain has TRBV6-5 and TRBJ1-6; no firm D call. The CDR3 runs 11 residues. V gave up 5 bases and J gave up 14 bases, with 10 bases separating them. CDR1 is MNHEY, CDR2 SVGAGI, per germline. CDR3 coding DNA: TGTGCCAGCAGTCTCCAGGAAACCCTCCACTTT. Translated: CASSLQETLHF.

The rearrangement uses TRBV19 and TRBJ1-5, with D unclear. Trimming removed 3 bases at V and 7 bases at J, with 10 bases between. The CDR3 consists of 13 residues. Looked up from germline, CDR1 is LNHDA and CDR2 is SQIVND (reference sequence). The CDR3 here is CASSMRTLQPQHF. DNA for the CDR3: TGTGCCAGTAGTATGCGAACTTTACAGCCCCAGCATTTT.

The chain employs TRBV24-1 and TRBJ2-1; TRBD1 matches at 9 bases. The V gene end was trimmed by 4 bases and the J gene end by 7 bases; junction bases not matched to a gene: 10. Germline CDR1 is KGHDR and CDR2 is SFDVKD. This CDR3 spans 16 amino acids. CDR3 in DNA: TGTGCCACCAGTGAATACGGACAGGGGAGAGGGAATGAGCAGTTCTTC. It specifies CATSEYGQGRGNEQFF.

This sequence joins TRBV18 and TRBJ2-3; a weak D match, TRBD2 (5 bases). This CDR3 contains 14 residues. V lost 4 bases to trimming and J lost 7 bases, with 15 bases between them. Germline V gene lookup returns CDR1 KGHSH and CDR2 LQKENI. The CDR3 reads CASSLRTPPNTQYF. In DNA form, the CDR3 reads TGTGCCAGCTCACTGCGGACTCCCCCCAATACGCAGTATTTT.

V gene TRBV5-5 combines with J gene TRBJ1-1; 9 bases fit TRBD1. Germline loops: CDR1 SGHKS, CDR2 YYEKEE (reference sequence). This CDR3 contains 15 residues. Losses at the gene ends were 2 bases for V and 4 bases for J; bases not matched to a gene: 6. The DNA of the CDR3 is TGTGCCAGCAGCTTACCGGGACAGGGAGGCACTGAAGCTTTCTTT. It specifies CASSLPGQGGTEAFF. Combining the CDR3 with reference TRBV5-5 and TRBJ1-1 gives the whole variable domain DAGVTQSPTHLIKTRGQQVTLRCSPISGHKSVSWYQQVLGQGPQFIFQYYEKEERGRGNFPDRFSARQFPNYSSELNVNALLLGDSALYLCASSLPGQGGTEAFFGQGTRLTVV.

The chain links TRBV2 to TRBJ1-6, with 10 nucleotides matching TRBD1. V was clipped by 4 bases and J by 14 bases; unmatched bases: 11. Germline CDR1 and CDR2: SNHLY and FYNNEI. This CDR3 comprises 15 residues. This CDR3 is CASSGTGGRAKTLHF. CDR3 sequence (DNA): TGTGCCAGCAGTGGGACAGGGGGACGGGCTAAAACCCTCCACTTT.

The CDR3 sequence: CASSPARSTNEKLFF. CDR3 DNA sequence: TGTGCCAGCTCACCGGCCAGGTCAACTAATGAAAAACTGTTTTTT. The rearrangement joins TRBV18 to TRBJ1-4; unclear D gene. V was shortened by 3 bases and J by 0 bases, with 8 bases between the two germline ends. Germline V gene lookup returns CDR1 KGHSH and CDR2 LQKENI. The CDR3 is made up of 15 amino acids.

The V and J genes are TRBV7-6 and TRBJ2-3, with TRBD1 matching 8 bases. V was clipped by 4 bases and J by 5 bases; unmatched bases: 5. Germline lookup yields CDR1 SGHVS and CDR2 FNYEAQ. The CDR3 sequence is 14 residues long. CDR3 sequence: CASSSGQEGDTQYF. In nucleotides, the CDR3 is TGTGCCAGCAGCTCGGGACAGGAGGGAGATACGCAGTATTTT. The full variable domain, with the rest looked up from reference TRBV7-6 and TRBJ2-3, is GAGVSQSPRYKVTKRGQDVALRCDPISGHVSLYWYRQALGQGPEFLTYFNYEAQQDKSGLPNDRFSAERPEGSISTLTIQRTEQRDSAMYRCASSSGQEGDTQYFGPGTRLTVL.

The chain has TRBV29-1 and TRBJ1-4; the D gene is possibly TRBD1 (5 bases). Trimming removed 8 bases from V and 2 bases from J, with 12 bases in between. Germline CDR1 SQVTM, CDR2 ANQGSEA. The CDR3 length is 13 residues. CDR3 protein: CSILGDTNEKLFF. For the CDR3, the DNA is TGCAGCATCCTGGGGGATACTAATGAAAAACTGTTTTTT.

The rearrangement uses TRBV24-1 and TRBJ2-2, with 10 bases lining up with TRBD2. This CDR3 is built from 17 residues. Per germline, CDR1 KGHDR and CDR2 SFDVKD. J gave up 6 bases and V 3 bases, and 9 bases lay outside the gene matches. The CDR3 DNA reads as TGTGCCACCAGTGATATAGCGGGGGGCACCGGAGCCGGGGAGCTGTTTTTT. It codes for CATSDIAGGTGAGELFF.

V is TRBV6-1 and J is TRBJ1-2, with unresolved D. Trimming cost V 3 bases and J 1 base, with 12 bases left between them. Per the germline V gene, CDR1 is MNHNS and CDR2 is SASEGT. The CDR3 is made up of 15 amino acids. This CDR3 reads CASSDLQEFNYGYTF. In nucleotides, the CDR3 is TGTGCCAGCAGTGACCTTCAGGAATTTAACTATGGCTACACCTTC.

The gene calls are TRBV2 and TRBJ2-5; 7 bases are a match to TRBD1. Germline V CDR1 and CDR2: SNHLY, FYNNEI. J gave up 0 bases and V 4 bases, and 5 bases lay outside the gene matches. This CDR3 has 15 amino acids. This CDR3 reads CASSGTGTDQETQYF. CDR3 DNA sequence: TGTGCCAGCAGTGGGACTGGGACAGACCAAGAGACCCAGTACTTC.

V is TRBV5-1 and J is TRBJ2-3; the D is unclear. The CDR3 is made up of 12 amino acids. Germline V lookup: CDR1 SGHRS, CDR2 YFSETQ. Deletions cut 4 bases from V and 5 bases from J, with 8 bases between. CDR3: CASSIYRDTQYF. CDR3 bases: TGCGCCAGCAGCATCTACCGAGATACGCAGTATTTT.

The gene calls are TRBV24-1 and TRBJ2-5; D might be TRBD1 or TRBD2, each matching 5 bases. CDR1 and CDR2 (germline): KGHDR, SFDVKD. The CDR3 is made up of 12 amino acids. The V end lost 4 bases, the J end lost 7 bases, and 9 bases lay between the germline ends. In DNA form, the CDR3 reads TGTGCCACCAGTGAAACAGGAGGGACCCAGTACTTC. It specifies CATSETGGTQYF.

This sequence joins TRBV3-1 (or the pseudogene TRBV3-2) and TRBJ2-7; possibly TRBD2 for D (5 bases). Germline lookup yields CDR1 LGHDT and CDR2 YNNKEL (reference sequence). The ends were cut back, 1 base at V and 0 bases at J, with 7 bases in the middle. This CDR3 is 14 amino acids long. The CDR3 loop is CASSQGTFSYEQYF. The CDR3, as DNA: TGTGCCAGCAGCCAAGGGACTTTCTCCTACGAGCAGTACTTC.